This T cell receptor beta chain was obtained from a study of cytomegalovirus exposure and HLA in healthy donors. Study-level points and caveats: Presence/absence analyses took donor sequencing depth as roughly uniform. Reported results showed that the classifier diagnosed cytomegalovirus status with high specificity and sensitivity.

The PCR had 60 Vbeta and 13 Jbeta primers. Sequencing used immunoSEQ multiplex PCR; TCRdb keeps in-frame clones, though not all of them. Of about 37,000 clones in the sample, around 68% were seen once. In the case of this clone: What it binds is not known.

The TCR comes from a man aged 35 to 55 in good health and CMV-seronegative. Source material: PBMCs.

The CDR3 bases are TGTGCCAGCAGCTACCGACGGGAAGACACTGAAGCTTTCTTT. Translating gives CASSYRREDTEAFF. V gene TRBV7-2 combines with J gene TRBJ1-1, with no clear D. CDR1 is SGHTA and CDR2 is FQGNSA in the germline V gene. The ends were cut back, 4 bases at V and 3 bases at J, with 12 bases in the middle. The CDR3 length is 14 residues.